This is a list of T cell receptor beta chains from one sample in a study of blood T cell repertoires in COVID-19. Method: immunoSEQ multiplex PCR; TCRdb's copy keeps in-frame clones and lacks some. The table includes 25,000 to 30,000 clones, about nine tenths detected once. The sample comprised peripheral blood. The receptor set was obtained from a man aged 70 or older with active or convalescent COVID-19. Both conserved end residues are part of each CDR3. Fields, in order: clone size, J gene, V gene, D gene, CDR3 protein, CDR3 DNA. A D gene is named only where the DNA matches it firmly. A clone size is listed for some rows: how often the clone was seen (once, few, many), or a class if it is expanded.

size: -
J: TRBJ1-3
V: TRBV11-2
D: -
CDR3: CASRSPPVSGNTIYF
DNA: TGTGCCAGCAGGTCACCCCCAGTCTCTGGAAACACCATATATTTT

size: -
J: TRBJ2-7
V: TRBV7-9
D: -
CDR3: CASSLLGGTYEQYF
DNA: TGTGCCAGCAGCTTACTGGGGGGAACCTACGAGCAGTACTTC

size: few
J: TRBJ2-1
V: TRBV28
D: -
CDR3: CASFSFPLSSYNEQFF
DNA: TGTGCCAGTTTCTCATTTCCCCTAAGCTCCTACAATGAGCAGTTCTTC

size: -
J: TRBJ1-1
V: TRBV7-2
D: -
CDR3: CASATSAEAFF
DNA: TGTGCCAGCGCCACGAGTGCTGAAGCTTTCTTT

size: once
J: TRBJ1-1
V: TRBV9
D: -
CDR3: CASSAPGSWNTEAFF
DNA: TGTGCCAGCAGCGCCCCGGGGAGTTGGAACACTGAAGCTTTCTTT

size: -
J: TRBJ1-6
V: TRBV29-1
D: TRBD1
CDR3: CSVADRGSPLHF
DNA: TGCAGCGTTGCGGACAGGGGCTCACCCCTCCACTTT

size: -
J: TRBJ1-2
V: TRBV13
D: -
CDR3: CASSSQTETNYGYTF
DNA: TGTGCCAGCAGCTCCCAGACAGAAACGAACTATGGCTACACCTTC

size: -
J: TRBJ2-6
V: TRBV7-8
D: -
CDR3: CATLFSGANVLTF
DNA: TGTGCCACCCTTTTTTCTGGGGCCAACGTCCTGACTTTC

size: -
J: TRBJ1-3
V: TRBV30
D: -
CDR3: CAWSGTGRNTIYF
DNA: TGTGCCTGGAGTGGTACAGGAAGAAACACCATATATTTT

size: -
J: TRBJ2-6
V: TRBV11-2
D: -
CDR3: CASSFGWGGAGANVLTF
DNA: TGTGCCAGCAGCTTCGGCTGGGGAGGTGCTGGGGCCAACGTCCTGACTTTC

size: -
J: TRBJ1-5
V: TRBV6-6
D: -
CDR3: CASSSAQGGSNQPQHF
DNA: TGTGCCAGCAGTAGTGCACAGGGTGGGAGCAATCAGCCCCAGCATTTT

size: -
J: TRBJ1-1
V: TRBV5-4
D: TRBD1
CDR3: CASSRTGKVAEAFF
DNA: TGTGCCAGCAGCCGGACAGGGAAGGTAGCTGAAGCTTTCTTT

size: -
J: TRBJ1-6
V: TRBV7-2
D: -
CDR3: CASSYRRNSPLHF
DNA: TGTGCCAGCAGCTATAGGAGAAATTCACCCCTCCACTTT

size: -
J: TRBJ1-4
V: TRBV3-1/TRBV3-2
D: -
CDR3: CASSPMGREEKLFF
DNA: TGTGCCAGCAGCCCCATGGGCCGAGAAGAAAAACTGTTTTTT

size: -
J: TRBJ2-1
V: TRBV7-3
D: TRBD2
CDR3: CASSFWGTSALNEQFF
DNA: TGTGCCAGCAGCTTCTGGGGGACTAGCGCCCTAAATGAGCAGTTCTTC

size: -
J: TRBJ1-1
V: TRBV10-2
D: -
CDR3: CASSESVGGTEAFF
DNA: TGCGCCAGCAGTGAGTCGGTGGGGGGGACTGAAGCTTTCTTT

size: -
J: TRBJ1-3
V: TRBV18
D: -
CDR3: CASSRGDPILSGNTIYF
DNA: TGTGCCAGCTCCCGGGGGGACCCCATACTGTCTGGAAACACCATATATTTT

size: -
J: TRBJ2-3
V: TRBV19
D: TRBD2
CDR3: CASRTLTSGKTDTQYF
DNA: TGTGCCAGTAGGACCCTGACTAGCGGGAAAACAGATACGCAGTATTTT

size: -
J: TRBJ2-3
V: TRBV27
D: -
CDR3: CASSRTRPVGGTDTQYF
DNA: TGTGCCAGCAGCCGCACGAGACCCGTAGGGGGCACAGATACGCAGTATTTT

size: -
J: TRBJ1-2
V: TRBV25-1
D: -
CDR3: CASSTWDKLYGYTF
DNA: TGTGCCAGCAGTACGTGGGACAAACTCTATGGCTACACCTTC

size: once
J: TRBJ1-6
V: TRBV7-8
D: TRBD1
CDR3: CASSGTGVNSPLHF
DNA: TGTGCCAGCAGCGGGACAGGGGTAAATTCACCCCTCCACTTT

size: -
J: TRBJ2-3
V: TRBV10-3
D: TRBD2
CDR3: CAIGTSGSEGTQYF
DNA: TGTGCCATCGGGACTAGCGGGAGTGAGGGTACGCAGTATTTT

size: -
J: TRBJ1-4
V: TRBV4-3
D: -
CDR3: CASTDFLGVGEKLFF
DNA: TGCGCCAGCACCGACTTCCTCGGGGTAGGGGAAAAACTGTTTTTT

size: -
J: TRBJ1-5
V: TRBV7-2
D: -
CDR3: CASSFSSNQPQHF
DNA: TGTGCCAGCAGCTTCAGTAGCAATCAGCCCCAGCATTTT

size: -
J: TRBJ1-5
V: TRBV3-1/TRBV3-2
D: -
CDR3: CASSQTTSSNQPQHF
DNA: TGTGCCAGCAGCCAAACGACAAGTAGCAATCAGCCCCAGCATTTT

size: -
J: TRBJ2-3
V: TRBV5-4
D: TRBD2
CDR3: CASSSTSGSPDTQYF
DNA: TGTGCCAGCAGCTCGACTAGCGGGAGTCCAGATACGCAGTATTTT

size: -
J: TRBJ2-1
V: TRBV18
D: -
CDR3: CASSPPGGSSYNEQFF
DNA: TGTGCCAGCTCACCACCGGGTGGGAGCTCCTACAATGAGCAGTTCTTC

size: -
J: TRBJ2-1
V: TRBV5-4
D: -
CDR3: CASSLGGAGSSYNEQFF
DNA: TGTGCCAGCAGCTTGGGGGGTGCGGGTTCGTCCTACAATGAGCAGTTCTTC

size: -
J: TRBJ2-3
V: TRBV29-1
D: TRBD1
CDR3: CSAQGQGTSDTQYF
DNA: TGCAGCGCCCAGGGACAGGGAACTTCCGATACGCAGTATTTT